Described below is a single T cell receptor beta chain sequence and its context. This record comes from a study of OX40 agonist ivuxolimab in advanced cancers. Turning to the study itself: Patients with hepatocellular carcinoma, melanoma, renal cell or head and neck cancer made up the dose-escalation patients.

Per the germline V gene, CDR1 is MNHEY and CDR2 is SMNVEV (reference sequence). This CDR3 has 13 amino acids. The germline V and J ends were trimmed by 6 bases and 0 bases, with 9 bases remaining between them. Assay used: immunoSEQ multiplex PCR; TCRdb lists only in-frame clones, some missing. Of 60,000 to 70,000 clones listed, approximately 90% were seen once; the top ten hold approximately 2%. This sequence was found in an adult with an advanced solid tumor such as melanoma, head and neck, liver or kidney cancer. Specimen: CD4+ or CD8+ T cells sorted from blood, collected in a trial of the OX40 agonist ivuxolimab. This chain uses TRBV27 with TRBJ2-7; no reliable D call. CDR3 amino acids: CASRSTSSYEQYF. The DNA for the CDR3 is TGTGCCAGCAGATCTACGAGCTCCTACGAGCAGTACTTC.